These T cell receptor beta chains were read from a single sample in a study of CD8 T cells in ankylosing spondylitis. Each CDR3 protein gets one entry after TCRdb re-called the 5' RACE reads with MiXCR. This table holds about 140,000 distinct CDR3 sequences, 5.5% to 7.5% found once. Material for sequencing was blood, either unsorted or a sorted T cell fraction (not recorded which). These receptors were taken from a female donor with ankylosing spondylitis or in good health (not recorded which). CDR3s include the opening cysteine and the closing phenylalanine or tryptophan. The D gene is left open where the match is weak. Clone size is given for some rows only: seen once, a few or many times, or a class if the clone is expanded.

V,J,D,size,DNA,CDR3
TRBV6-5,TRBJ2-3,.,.,TGTGCCAGCAAAAACAGGGACGATACGCAGTATTTT,CASKNRDDTQYF
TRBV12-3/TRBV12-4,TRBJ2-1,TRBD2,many,TGTGCCAGCAGGCCCCTACTAGCGGGGGCTTACAATGAGCAGTTCTTC,CASRPLLAGAYNEQFF
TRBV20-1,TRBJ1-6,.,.,TGCAGTGCTAGAGATTACCAAGGTTCACCCCTCCACTTT,CSARDYQGSPLHF
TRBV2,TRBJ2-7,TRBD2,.,TGTGCCAGCAGCCGAACCGGGACTACCTACGAGCAGTACTTC,CASSRTGTTYEQYF
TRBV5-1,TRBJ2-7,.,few,TGCGCCAGCAGCTTCGTGGAGGCCTCCTACGAGCAGTACTTC,CASSFVEASYEQYF
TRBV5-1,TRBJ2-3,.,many,TGCGCCAGCAGCCCCTCAACAGATGGAGATACGCAGTATTTT,CASSPSTDGDTQYF
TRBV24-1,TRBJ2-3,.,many,TGTGCCACCAGTGATTTTTCGGCAGATACGCAGTATTTT,CATSDFSADTQYF
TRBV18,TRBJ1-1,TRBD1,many,TGTGCCAGCTCATCGGGACAGGGCGTCGGTGCTTTCTTT,CASSSGQGVGAFF
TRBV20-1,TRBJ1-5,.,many,TGCAGTGCCCAAGTGGGTGGATCCGGGGATCAGCCCCAGCATTTT,CSAQVGGSGDQPQHF
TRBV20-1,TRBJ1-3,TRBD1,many,TGCAGTGCTGCGGACAGGGCTGGAAACACCATATATTTT,CSAADRAGNTIYF
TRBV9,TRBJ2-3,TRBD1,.,TGTGCCAGCAGCCGACGGGACAGGGGACAAACAGATACGCAGTATTTT,CASSRRDRGQTDTQYF
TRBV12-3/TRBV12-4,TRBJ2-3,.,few,TGTGCCAGCAGTCCGCCGGGGCGAGGCACAGATACGCAGTATTTT,CASSPPGRGTDTQYF
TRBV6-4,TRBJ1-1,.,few,TGTGCCAGCACTTCGGTGCTGTGGGACACTGAAGCTTTCTTT,CASTSVLWDTEAFF
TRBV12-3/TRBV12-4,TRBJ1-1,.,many,TGTGCCAGCAGTACCCTAACAACGAACACTGAAGCTTTCTTT,CASSTLTTNTEAFF
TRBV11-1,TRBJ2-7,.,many,TGTGCCAGCAGCCAGTGGGGTCAGGGGACATACGAGCAGTACTTC,CASSQWGQGTYEQYF
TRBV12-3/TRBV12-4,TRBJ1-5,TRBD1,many,TGTGCCAGCAGCCGAGAGACAGGGGGCAATCAGCCCCAGCATTTT,CASSRETGGNQPQHF
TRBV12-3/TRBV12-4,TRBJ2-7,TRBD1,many,TGTGCCAGCAGTGTCTCCTCCGGGACAGGGGGCTACGAGCAGTACTTC,CASSVSSGTGGYEQYF
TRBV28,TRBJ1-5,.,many,TGTGCCAGCAGTTCGGACAGAAATCAGCCCCAGCATTTT,CASSSDRNQPQHF
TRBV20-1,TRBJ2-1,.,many,TGCAGTGCTAGATCCCCAGGGAACGACAATGAGCAGTTCTTC,CSARSPGNDNEQFF
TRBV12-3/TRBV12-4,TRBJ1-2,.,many,TGTGCCAGCAGTGCCAGGGTACAGGACTATGGCTACACCTTC,CASSARVQDYGYTF
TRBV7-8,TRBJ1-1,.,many,TGTGCCAGCAGAAGCTCTACGAACACTGAAGCTTTCTTT,CASRSSTNTEAFF
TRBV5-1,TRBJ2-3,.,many,TGCGCCAGCAGTCCCGAGGTACGAAGCACAGATACGCAGTATTTT,CASSPEVRSTDTQYF